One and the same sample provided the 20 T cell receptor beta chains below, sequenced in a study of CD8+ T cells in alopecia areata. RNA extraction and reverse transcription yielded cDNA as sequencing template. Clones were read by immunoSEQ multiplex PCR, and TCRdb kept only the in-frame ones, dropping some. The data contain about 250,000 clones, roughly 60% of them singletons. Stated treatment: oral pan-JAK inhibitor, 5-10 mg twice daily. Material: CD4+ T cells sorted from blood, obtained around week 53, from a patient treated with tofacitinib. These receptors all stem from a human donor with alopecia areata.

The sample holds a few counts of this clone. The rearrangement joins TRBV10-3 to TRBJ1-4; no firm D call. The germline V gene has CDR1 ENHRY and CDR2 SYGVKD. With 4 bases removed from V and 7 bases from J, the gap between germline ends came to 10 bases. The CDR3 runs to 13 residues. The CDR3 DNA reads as TGTGCCATCAGTGTCGGCGAGAGTGAAAAACTGTTTTTT. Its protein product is CAISVGESEKLFF.

CDR3 sequence: CASSYDGTGLDSPLHF. CDR3 sequence (DNA): TGTGCCAGCAGTTACGACGGAACGGGCCTAGATTCACCCCTCCACTTT. The rearrangement joins TRBV6-5 to TRBJ1-6, with D uncertain. Between the trimmed V and J ends, which lost 2 bases and 8 bases, there was a span of 16 bases. Germline V CDR1 and CDR2: MNHEY, SVGAGI. CDR3 length equals 16 residues.

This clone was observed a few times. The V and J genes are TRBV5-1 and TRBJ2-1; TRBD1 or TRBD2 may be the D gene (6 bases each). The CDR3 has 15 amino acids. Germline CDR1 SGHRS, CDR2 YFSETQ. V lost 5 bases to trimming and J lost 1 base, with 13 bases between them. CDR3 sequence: CASRGTGASYNEQFF. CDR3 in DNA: TGCGCCAGCAGGGGGACGGGGGCATCCTACAATGAGCAGTTCTTC.

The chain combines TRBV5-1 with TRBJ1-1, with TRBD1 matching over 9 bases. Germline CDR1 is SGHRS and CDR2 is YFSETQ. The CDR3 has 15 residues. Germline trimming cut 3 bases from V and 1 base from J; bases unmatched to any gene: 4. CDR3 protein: CASSWGTGRNTEAFF. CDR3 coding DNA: TGCGCCAGCAGCTGGGGGACAGGGAGGAACACTGAAGCTTTCTTT.

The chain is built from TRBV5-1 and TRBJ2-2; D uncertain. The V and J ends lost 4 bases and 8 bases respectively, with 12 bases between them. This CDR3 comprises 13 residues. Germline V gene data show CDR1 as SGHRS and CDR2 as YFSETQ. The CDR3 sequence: CASSVDPRGELFF. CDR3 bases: TGCGCCAGCAGCGTAGACCCCAGGGGGGAGCTGTTTTTT.

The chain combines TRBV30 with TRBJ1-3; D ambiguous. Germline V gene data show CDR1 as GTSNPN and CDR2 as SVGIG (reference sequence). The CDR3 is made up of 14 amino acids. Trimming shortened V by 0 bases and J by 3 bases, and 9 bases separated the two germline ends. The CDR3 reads CAWSVRRVGNTIYF. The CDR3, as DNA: TGTGCCTGGAGTGTAAGAAGGGTTGGAAACACCATATATTTT.

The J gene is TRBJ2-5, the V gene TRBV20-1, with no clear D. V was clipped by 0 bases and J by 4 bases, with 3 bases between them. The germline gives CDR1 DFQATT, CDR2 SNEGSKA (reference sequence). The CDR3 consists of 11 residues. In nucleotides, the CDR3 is TGCAGTGCTAGAGATCTAGAGACCCAGTACTTC. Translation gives CSARDLETQYF.

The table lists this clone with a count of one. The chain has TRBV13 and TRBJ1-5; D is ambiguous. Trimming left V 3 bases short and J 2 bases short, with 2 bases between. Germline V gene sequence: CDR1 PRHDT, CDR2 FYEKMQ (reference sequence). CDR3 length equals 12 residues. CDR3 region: CASSFGNQPQHF. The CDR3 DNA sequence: TGTGCCAGCAGCTTCGGCAATCAGCCCCAGCATTTT.

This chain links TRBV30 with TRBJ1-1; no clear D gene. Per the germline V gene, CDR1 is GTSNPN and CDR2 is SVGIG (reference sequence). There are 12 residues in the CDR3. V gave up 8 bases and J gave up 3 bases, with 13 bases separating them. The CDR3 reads CAVIGIHTEAFF. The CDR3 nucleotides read TGTGCCGTAATAGGAATTCACACTGAAGCTTTCTTT.

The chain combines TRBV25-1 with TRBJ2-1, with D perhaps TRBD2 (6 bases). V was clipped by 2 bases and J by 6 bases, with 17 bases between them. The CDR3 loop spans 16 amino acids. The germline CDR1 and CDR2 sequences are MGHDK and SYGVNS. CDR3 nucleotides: TGTGCCAGCAGTGAACCCGGGACTCTCGTTGGCAATGAGCAGTTCTTC. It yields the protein CASSEPGTLVGNEQFF.

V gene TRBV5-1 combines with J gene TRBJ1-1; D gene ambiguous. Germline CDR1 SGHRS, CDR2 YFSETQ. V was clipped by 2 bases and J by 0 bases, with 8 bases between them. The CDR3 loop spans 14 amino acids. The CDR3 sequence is CASSFGSLNTEAFF. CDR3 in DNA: TGCGCCAGCAGCTTTGGTTCTTTGAACACTGAAGCTTTCTTT.

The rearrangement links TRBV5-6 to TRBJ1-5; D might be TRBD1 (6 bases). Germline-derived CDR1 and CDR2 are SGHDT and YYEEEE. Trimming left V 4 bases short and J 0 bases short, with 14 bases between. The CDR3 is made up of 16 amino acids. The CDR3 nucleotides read TGTGCCAGCAGCCGGACAGCTCCCAATAGCAATCAGCCCCAGCATTTT. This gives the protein CASSRTAPNSNQPQHF.

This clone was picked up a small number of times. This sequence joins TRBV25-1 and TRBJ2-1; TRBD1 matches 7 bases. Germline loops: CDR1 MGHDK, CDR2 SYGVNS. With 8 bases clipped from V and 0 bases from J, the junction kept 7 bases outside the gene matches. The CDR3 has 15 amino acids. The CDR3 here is CASRPTGSSYNEQFF. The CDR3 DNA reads TGTGCCAGCCGTCCGACAGGGAGCTCCTACAATGAGCAGTTCTTC.

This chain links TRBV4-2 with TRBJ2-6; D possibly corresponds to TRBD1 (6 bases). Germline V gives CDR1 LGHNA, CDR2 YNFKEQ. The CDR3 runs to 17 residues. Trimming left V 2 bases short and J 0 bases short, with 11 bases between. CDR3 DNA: TGTGCCAGCAGCCAAACACAGGGTGACTCTGGGGCCAACGTCCTGACTTTC. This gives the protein CASSQTQGDSGANVLTF.

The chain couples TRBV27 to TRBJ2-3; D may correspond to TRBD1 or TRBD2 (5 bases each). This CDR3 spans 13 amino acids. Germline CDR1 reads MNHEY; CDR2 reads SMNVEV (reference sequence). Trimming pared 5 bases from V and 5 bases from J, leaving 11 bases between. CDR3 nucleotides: TGTGCCAGCAGTCAATGGGGGAGAGATACGCAGTATTTT. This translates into CASSQWGRDTQYF.

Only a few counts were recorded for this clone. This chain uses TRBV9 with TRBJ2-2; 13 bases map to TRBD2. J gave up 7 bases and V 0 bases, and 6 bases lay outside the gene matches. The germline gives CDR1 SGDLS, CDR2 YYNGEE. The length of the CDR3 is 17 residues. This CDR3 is CASSVDPTSGGVGELFF. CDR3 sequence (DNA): TGTGCCAGCAGCGTAGACCCCACTAGCGGGGGGGTCGGGGAGCTGTTTTTT.

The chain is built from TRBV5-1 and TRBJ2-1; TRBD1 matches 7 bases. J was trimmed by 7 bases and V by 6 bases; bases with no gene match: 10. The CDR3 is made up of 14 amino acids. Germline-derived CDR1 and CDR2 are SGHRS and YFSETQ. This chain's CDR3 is CASKEGTAVNEQFF. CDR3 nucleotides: TGCGCCAGCAAAGAGGGGACAGCCGTTAATGAGCAGTTCTTC.

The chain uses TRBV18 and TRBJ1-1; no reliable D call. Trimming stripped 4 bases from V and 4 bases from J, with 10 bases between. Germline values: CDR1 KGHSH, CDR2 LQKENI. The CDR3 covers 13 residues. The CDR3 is CASSQGRGTEAFF. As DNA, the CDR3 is TGTGCCAGCTCACAAGGTCGGGGCACTGAAGCTTTCTTT.

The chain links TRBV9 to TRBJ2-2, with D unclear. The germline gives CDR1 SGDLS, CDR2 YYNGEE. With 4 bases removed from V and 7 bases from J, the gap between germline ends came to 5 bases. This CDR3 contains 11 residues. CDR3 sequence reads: CASSLLGELFF. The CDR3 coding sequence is TGTGCCAGCAGCTTGCTCGGGGAGCTGTTTTTT.

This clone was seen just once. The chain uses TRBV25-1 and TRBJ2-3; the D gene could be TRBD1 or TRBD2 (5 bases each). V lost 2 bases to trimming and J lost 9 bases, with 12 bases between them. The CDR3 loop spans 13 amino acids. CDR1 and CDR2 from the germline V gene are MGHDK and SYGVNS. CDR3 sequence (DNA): TGTGCCAGCAGTGAACACGGGACGCCGACGCAGTATTTT. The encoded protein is CASSEHGTPTQYF.